The 32 T cell receptor beta chains below all came from one sample that was sequenced in a study of blood T cells in healthy people across ages. Combining a sample-barcoded 5' primer with a J-beta primer mix, a second PCR ran for about 7 to 12 cycles. MiXCR was run by TCRdb on the 5' RACE reads, yielding one entry per CDR3 protein. The sample consists of 980,000 or so distinct CDR3 sequences, under 50% of them appearing once. Sequenced input: blood. Receptor source: a man aged 30-40 years in good health.

This chain links TRBV12-3 or TRBV12-4 with TRBJ2-7; 8 bases are shared with TRBD2. V trimming: 6 bases; J trimming: 0 bases; junction bases outside the gene matches: 16. The CDR3 has 18 residues. CDR3 in amino acids: CASSTGTRDIYPSYEQYF. CDR3 nucleotides: TGTGCCAGCAGCACCGGGACTAGGGACATCTATCCCTCCTACGAGCAGTACTTC.

This chain links TRBV20-1 with TRBJ1-5, with 8 positions matching TRBD1. Unmatched junction bases numbered 4, after V lost 6 bases and J lost 3 bases. The CDR3 is 13 amino acids. Germline V gene lookup returns CDR1 DFQATT and CDR2 SNEGSKA (reference sequence). CDR3: CSAEGQVNQPQHF. CDR3 sequence (DNA): TGCAGTGCGGAGGGACAGGTCAATCAGCCCCAGCATTTT.

The chain combines TRBV4-1 with TRBJ2-2; 11 bases agree with TRBD1. The CDR3 has 19 amino acids. CDR1 and CDR2 from the germline V gene are MGHRA and YSYEKL. The V and J ends lost 3 bases and 0 bases, in that order; junction bases with no gene match: 9. The CDR3, as DNA: TGCGCCAGCAGCCAGGCCGGGACAGGGGGACCACCGAACACCGGGGAGCTGTTTTTT. This sequence encodes CASSQAGTGGPPNTGELFF.

The chain recombines TRBV28 with TRBJ1-6; D is perhaps TRBD1 (6 bases). The CDR3 has 15 residues. Germline V gene sequence: CDR1 MDHEN, CDR2 SYDVKM. Trimming left V 3 bases short and J 10 bases short, with 16 bases between. The CDR3 DNA sequence: TGTGCCAGCAGTTTGGGGGCGGGGTATCGGTCACCCCTCCACTTT. Translated, it gives CASSLGAGYRSPLHF. The entire variable domain, with the rest obtained from reference TRBV28 and TRBJ1-6, is as follows: DVKVTQSSRYLVKRTGEKVFLECVQDMDHENMFWYRQDPGLGLRLIYFSYDVKMKEKGDIPEGYSVSREKKERFSLILESASTNQTSMYLCASSLGAGYRSPLHFGNGTRLTVT.

The J gene is TRBJ2-5, the V gene TRBV5-5; TRBD2 might be the D (5 bases). The CDR3 extends over 15 amino acids. The germline V gene has CDR1 SGHKS and CDR2 YYEKEE (reference sequence). Between the trimmed V and J ends, which lost 4 bases and 2 bases, there was a span of 15 bases. CDR3: CASSLWAGIQETQYF. The CDR3 DNA reads TGTGCCAGCAGCCTTTGGGCCGGGATACAAGAGACCCAGTACTTC.

This clonotype was recorded a few times. CDR3 coding DNA: TGTGCCAGCAGTGAGACAGGGGGTAATGAAAAACTGTTTTTT. Its protein is CASSETGGNEKLFF. The chain joins TRBV12-3 or TRBV12-4 to TRBJ1-4; TRBD1 agrees at 9 bases. Trimming at V came to 5 bases and at J to 4 bases, leaving 2 bases not matched to a gene. This CDR3 contains 14 residues.

J is TRBJ2-7 and V is TRBV25-1; no clear D. The J call may be mistaken, given a closer DNA end match to TRBJ2-5. Germline V gene sequence: CDR1 MGHDK, CDR2 SYGVNS. The CDR3 length is 13 residues. The DNA for the CDR3 is TGTGCCAGCAGTGAATCGATTTGGGAGACCCAGTACTTC. It is translated as CASSESIWETQYF.

For the CDR3, the DNA is TGCGCCAGCAGCTTGGCCACCCCCACAGATACGCAGTATTTT. This codes for CASSLATPTDTQYF. The rearrangement joins TRBV5-1 to TRBJ2-3; D unresolved. Germline values: CDR1 SGHRS, CDR2 YFSETQ. The CDR3 runs to 14 residues. Trimming took off 0 bases at V and 2 bases at J, with 7 bases between the two ends.

CDR3 sequence: CASSQEGLAGSSTDTQYF. In nucleotides, the CDR3 is TGCGCCAGCAGCCAGGAAGGACTAGCGGGGTCTAGCACAGATACGCAGTATTTT. The V call is TRBV4-1, the J call TRBJ2-3; 12 bases are a match to TRBD2. The junction had 7 bases not matched to a gene; V was cut back by 3 bases and J by 0 bases. Germline CDR1 is MGHRA and CDR2 is YSYEKL. This CDR3 is built from 18 residues.

This clonotype was picked up a small number of times. The rearrangement links TRBV29-1 to TRBJ1-4; D remains ambiguous. The V gene lost 4 bases and the J gene lost 0 bases, with 9 bases spanning the gap. The V gene's germline CDR1 is SQVTM and CDR2 ANQGSEA. The CDR3 has 14 residues. The CDR3 sequence: CSVVGYATNEKLFF. In nucleotides, the CDR3 is TGCAGCGTTGTCGGGTATGCAACTAATGAAAAACTGTTTTTT.

The chain carries TRBV7-2 and TRBJ2-1; TRBD1 agrees at 9 bases. V gave up 1 base and J gave up 6 bases; unmatched junction bases: 7. The CDR3 runs to 16 residues. Germline CDR1 and CDR2: SGHTA and FQGNSA. The CDR3 spells CASSLVAGTGTNEQFF. The CDR3, as DNA: TGTGCCAGCAGCTTAGTGGCCGGGACAGGGACCAATGAGCAGTTCTTC.

The J gene is TRBJ2-1, the V gene TRBV20-1; no reliable D call. The germline V and J ends were trimmed by 6 bases and 6 bases, with 15 bases remaining between them. Germline CDR1 and CDR2: DFQATT and SNEGSKA (reference sequence). CDR3 size: 13 residues. The CDR3 is CSAIRNPFNEQFF. DNA of the CDR3: TGCAGTGCCATACGGAACCCTTTCAATGAGCAGTTCTTC.

The chain links TRBV10-3 to TRBJ2-1; unclear D gene. The CDR3 has 17 residues. Germline lookup yields CDR1 ENHRY and CDR2 SYGVKD. V lost 3 bases and J lost 0, with 15 bases in between. The CDR3 is CAISEIGAVSSYNEQFF. The CDR3 coding sequence is TGTGCCATCAGTGAAATCGGAGCTGTGAGCTCCTACAATGAGCAGTTCTTC.

The chain is built from TRBV5-4 and TRBJ2-4; 7 bases match TRBD1. The CDR3 consists of 16 residues. The V and J ends lost 4 bases and 8 bases, in that order; junction bases with no gene match: 15. In germline, CDR1 is SGHNT, CDR2 YYREEE (reference sequence). The CDR3: CASSLPTGLKRDIQYF. CDR3 bases: TGTGCCAGCAGCCTACCGACAGGGCTTAAACGGGACATTCAGTACTTC. The whole variable domain, remainder taken from reference TRBV5-4 and TRBJ2-4, is ETGVTQSPTHLIKTRGQQVTLRCSSQSGHNTVSWYQQALGQGPQFIFQYYREEENGRGNFPPRFSGLQFPNYSSELNVNALELDDSALYLCASSLPTGLKRDIQYFGAGTRLSVL.

The gene calls are TRBV11-2 and TRBJ2-1; 9 bases are shared with TRBD2. The CDR3 spans 16 residues. The junction had 8 bases not matched to a gene; V was cut back by 6 bases and J by 2 bases. Germline V gene sequence: CDR1 SGHAT, CDR2 FQNNGV. The CDR3 DNA sequence: TGTGCCAGCAGGAAAACGAGCGGGGGGCCCTACAATGAGCAGTTCTTC. Its protein is CASRKTSGGPYNEQFF. Based on the CDR3 plus reference TRBV11-2 and TRBJ2-1, the full variable domain is EAGVAQSPRYKIIEKRQSVAFWCNPISGHATLYWYQQILGQGPKLLIQFQNNGVVDDSQLPKDRFSAERLKGVDSTLKIQPAKLEDSAVYLCASRKTSGGPYNEQFFGPGTRLTVL.

This clonotype has just a few counts. The rearrangement joins TRBV10-3 to TRBJ2-1; 8 positions match TRBD2. With 3 bases clipped from V and 8 bases from J, the junction kept 6 bases outside the gene matches. Germline loops: CDR1 ENHRY, CDR2 SYGVKD. The CDR3 covers 14 residues. The CDR3 region is CAISDGGAADEQFF. The CDR3 DNA reads as TGTGCCATCAGTGACGGGGGGGCGGCCGATGAGCAGTTCTTC.

Only a few counts were recorded for this clonotype. The chain recombines TRBV20-1 with TRBJ2-7; D possibly corresponds to TRBD2 (6 bases). Trimming stripped 5 bases from V and 2 bases from J, with 13 bases between. The CDR3 sequence is 13 residues long. In germline, CDR1 is DFQATT, CDR2 SNEGSKA (reference sequence). The DNA for the CDR3 is TGCAGTGCTTTCAGCGGGTTTACCTACGAGCAGTACTTC. As protein: CSAFSGFTYEQYF.

The chain combines TRBV3-1 with TRBJ2-3, with 8 bases fitting TRBD1. V lost 0 bases and J lost 6; bases outside the gene matches: 8. Germline CDR1 and CDR2: LGHDT and YNNKEL (reference sequence). The CDR3 covers 16 residues. CDR3 sequence: CASSQDGPGGPDTQYF. CDR3 DNA: TGTGCCAGCAGCCAAGATGGCCCAGGGGGCCCTGATACGCAGTATTTT.

This rearrangement joins TRBV10-3 to TRBJ2-7; 8 nucleotides agree with TRBD1. The CDR3 extends over 15 amino acids. CDR1 is ENHRY, CDR2 SYGVKD, per germline. V gave up 0 bases and J gave up 3 bases; unmatched junction bases: 4. The CDR3 nucleotides read TGTGCCATCAGTGAGTCGGGTGACAGGGGCTACGAGCAGTACTTC. Its protein is CAISESGDRGYEQYF.

The chain joins TRBV27 to TRBJ2-1, with 8 bases lining up with TRBD1. The CDR3 covers 13 residues. V shed 7 bases, J shed 12 bases, and the junction held 11 bases outside the gene matches. Germline V gene data show CDR1 as MNHEY and CDR2 as SMNVEV (reference sequence). The CDR3 here is CASNPDRVGGQFF. The DNA for the CDR3 is TGTGCCAGCAACCCGGACAGGGTGGGTGGGCAGTTCTTC.

This clonotype has a handful of counts. The chain has TRBV6-1 and TRBJ2-4; TRBD2 matches 7 bases. This CDR3 is 12 amino acids long. Germline V CDR1 and CDR2: MNHNS, SASEGT. J gave up 0 bases and V 11 bases, and 1 base lay outside the gene matches. CDR3 loop: CAGGVAKNIQYF. In DNA, the CDR3 is TGTGCCGGGGGGGTAGCCAAAAACATTCAGTACTTC.

About this clonotype itself: Sequence at one end of the junction differs from germline and may be a read error. The chain joins TRBV20-1 to TRBJ1-1; TRBD1 agrees at 8 bases. The CDR3 runs to 16 residues. Germline CDR1 is DFQATT and CDR2 is SNEGSKA (reference sequence). The CDR3 here is CSATSHGQGLNTEAFF. CDR3 coding DNA: TGTAGTGCTACAAGCCATGGACAGGGTTTGAACACTGAAGCTTTCTTT.

This clonotype was counted a few times. The chain links TRBV6-5 to TRBJ2-1; no definite D call. V lost 5 bases and J 1 base, leaving 12 bases between the germline ends. In germline, CDR1 is MNHEY, CDR2 SVGAGI. This CDR3 is 15 amino acids long. CDR3: CASSREDPSYNEQFF. CDR3 coding DNA: TGTGCCAGCAGTCGAGAGGATCCATCCTACAATGAGCAGTTCTTC.

The chain employs TRBV20-1 and TRBJ2-7, with 8 bases fitting TRBD1. The V and J ends lost 7 bases and 10 bases, in that order; junction bases with no gene match: 12. CDR3 length: 12 amino acids. In germline, CDR1 is DFQATT, CDR2 SNEGSKA (reference sequence). The chain's CDR3 is CSVMTGVEIQYF. DNA for the CDR3: TGCAGTGTCATGACAGGGGTGGAGATCCAGTACTTC.

The CDR3 DNA reads TGTGCCAGCAGCTATGACAGGGGGTTCCTCTCTCTCGTCTCTGGGGCCAACGTCCTGACTTTC. This codes for CASSYDRGFLSLVSGANVLTF. The chain couples TRBV11-1 to TRBJ2-6; 9 nucleotides match TRBD1. CDR3 length equals 21 residues. Trimming took 4 bases from V and 0 from J; bases not matched to a gene: 16. Germline CDR1 SGHAT, CDR2 FQDESV (reference sequence).

The chain links TRBV7-8 to TRBJ2-3; 13 bases are a match to TRBD2. V shed 6 bases and J 2 bases; nucleotides not matched to a gene: 5. The germline gives CDR1 SGHVS, CDR2 FQNEAQ. The CDR3 length is 16 residues. CDR3 DNA: TGTGCCAGCAGGCGACTAGCGGGGGGCCTCACAGATACGCAGTATTTT. Its translation is CASRRLAGGLTDTQYF.

The chain is built from TRBV7-2 and TRBJ2-2, with D possibly TRBD2 on 7 matching bases. Between the trimmed V and J ends, which lost 5 bases and 3 bases, there was a span of 10 bases. Per germline, CDR1 SGHTA and CDR2 FQGNSA. The CDR3 covers 14 residues. The CDR3 DNA is TGTGCCAGCAGCGGGGGGGCGGACACCGGGGAGCTGTTTTTT. It encodes CASSGGADTGELFF. The full variable domain, completed using reference TRBV7-2 and TRBJ2-2, is GAGVSQSPSNKVTEKGKDVELRCDPISGHTALYWYRQSLGQGLEFLIYFQGNSAPDKSGLPSDRFSAERTGGSVSTLTIQRTQQEDSAVYLCASSGGADTGELFFGEGSRLTVL.

This clonotype was counted ten times or more. The V gene is TRBV4-3, the J gene TRBJ2-7; 9 bases are shared with TRBD1. From germline, CDR1 is LGHNA and CDR2 YSLEER. The V and J ends lost 0 bases and 4 bases, in that order; junction bases with no gene match: 10. The CDR3 contains 17 residues. CDR3 nucleotide sequence: TGCGCCAGCAGCCAAGAAAGGAGCCACAGGGGGCGGTACGAGCAGTACTTC. Translation gives CASSQERSHRGRYEQYF.

A few counts support this clonotype. The chain links TRBV25-1 to TRBJ2-7; D is unclear. Germline V lookup: CDR1 MGHDK, CDR2 SYGVNS. Between the trimmed V and J ends, which lost 7 bases and 6 bases, there was a span of 19 bases. The CDR3 sequence is 14 residues long. In DNA form, the CDR3 reads TGTGCCAGCACGGGTAGTCAAGGGTCAGGCGAGCAGTACTTC. Its translation: CASTGSQGSGEQYF.

The chain uses TRBV10-2 and TRBJ2-1; tentative D call: TRBD2 (5 bases). This CDR3 has 14 residues. Germline lookup yields CDR1 WSHSY and CDR2 SAAADI. The V end lost 9 bases, the J end lost 4 bases, and 16 bases lay between the germline ends. This CDR3 is CARRVASRYNEQFF. The CDR3 DNA follows: TGCGCCAGGAGGGTGGCTAGCCGTTACAATGAGCAGTTCTTC.

The CDR3 bases are TGTGCCAGCAGTTCCGGGGCAGGGGGGACGGGTAGCAATCAGCCCCAGCATTTT. Translation gives CASSSGAGGTGSNQPQHF. The rearrangement joins TRBV6-5 to TRBJ1-5, with 7 bases that match TRBD1. Germline V gene lookup returns CDR1 MNHEY and CDR2 SVGAGI. After removal of 4 bases from V and 0 bases from J, the junction contained 12 bases not matched to a gene. The CDR3 consists of 18 residues.

The chain is built from TRBV12-3 or TRBV12-4 and TRBJ2-7; 7 bases line up with TRBD2. The CDR3 totals 16 residues. V dropped 1 base and J dropped 7; count of bases not matched to a gene: 13. In DNA, the CDR3 is TGTGCCAGCAGTTTAGGAAGTCTAGCGGTGTACAATGAGCAGTACTTC. Residues: CASSLGSLAVYNEQYF.